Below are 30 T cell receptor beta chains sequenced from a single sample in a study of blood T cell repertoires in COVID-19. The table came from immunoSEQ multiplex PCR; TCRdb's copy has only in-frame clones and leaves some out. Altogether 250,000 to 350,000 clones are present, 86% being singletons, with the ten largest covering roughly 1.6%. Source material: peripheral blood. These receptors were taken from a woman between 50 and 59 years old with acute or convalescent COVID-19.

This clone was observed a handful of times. The CDR3 nucleotides read TGTGCCACCACTACTAGCGGAAGTCTGACTGAGCAGTTCTTC. Residues: CATTTSGSLTEQFF. The J gene is TRBJ2-1, the V gene TRBV24-1; 8 positions agree with TRBD2. Germline V lookup: CDR1 KGHDR, CDR2 SFDVKD. The CDR3 totals 14 residues. The J segment lost 9 bases and the V segment lost 8 bases, leaving 11 bases of the junction unmatched.

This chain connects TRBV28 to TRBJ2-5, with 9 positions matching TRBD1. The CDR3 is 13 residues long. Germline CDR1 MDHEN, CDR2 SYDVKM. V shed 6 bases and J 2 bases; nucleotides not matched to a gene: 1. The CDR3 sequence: CASRTGGQETQYF. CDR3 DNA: TGTGCCAGCAGGACAGGGGGGCAAGAGACCCAGTACTTC.

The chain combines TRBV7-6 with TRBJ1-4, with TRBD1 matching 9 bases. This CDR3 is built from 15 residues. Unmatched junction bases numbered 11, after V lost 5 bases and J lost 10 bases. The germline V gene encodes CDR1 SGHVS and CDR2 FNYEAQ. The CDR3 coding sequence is TGTGCCAGCAGCCCGCTCACAGGGGGCATCGGAAAACTGTTTTTT. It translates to CASSPLTGGIGKLFF.

CDR3 region: CASSLGSGIESSGNTIYF. CDR3 nucleotides: TGTGCCAGCAGCTTAGGTTCAGGGATCGAGTCTTCTGGAAACACCATATATTTT. The chain joins TRBV7-3 to TRBJ1-3; possible D gene TRBD1, 5 bases. Germline V CDR1 and CDR2: SGHTA, FQGTGA. The CDR3 has 18 residues. Trimming took 2 bases from V and 1 from J, leaving 18 bases between them. Based on the CDR3 plus reference TRBV7-3 and TRBJ1-3, the full variable domain is GAGVSQTPSNKVTEKGKYVELRCDPISGHTALYWYRQSLGQGPEFLIYFQGTGAADDSGLPNDRFFAVRPEGSVSTLKIQRTERGDSAVYLCASSLGSGIESSGNTIYFGEGSWLTVV.

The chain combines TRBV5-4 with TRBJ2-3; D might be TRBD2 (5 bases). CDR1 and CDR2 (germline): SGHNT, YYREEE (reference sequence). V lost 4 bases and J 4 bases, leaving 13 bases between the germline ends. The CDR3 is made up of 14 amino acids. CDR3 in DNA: TGTGCCAGCAGCACACGTGAGGGCGCAGATACGCAGTATTTT. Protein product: CASSTREGADTQYF.

The CDR3 loop reads CASSFLYTGELFF. The CDR3 DNA reads TGTGCCAGCAGTTTCCTATACACCGGGGAGCTGTTTTTT. The V gene is TRBV28, the J gene TRBJ2-2, with D hard to call. CDR3 length: 13 amino acids. Germline V gene lookup returns CDR1 MDHEN and CDR2 SYDVKM. V was shortened by 3 bases and J by 3 bases, with 5 bases between the two germline ends.

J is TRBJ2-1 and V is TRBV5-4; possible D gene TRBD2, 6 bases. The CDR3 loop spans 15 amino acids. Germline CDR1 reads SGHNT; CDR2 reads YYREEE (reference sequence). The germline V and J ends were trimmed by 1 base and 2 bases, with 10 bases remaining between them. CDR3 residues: CASSLSSGTYNEQFF. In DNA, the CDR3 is TGTGCCAGCAGCTTGAGTAGCGGTACCTACAATGAGCAGTTCTTC.

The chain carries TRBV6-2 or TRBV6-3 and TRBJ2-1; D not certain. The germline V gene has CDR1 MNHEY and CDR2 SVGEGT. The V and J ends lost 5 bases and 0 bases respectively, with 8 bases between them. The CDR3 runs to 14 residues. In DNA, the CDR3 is TGTGCCAGCAGTCCGAGTAGCTCCTACAATGAGCAGTTCTTC. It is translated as CASSPSSSYNEQFF.

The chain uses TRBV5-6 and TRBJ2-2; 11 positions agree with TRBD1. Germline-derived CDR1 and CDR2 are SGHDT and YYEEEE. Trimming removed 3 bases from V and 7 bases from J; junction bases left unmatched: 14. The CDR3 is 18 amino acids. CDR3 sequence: CASSSLWTGGARNGELFF. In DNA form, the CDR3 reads TGTGCCAGCAGCTCACTATGGACAGGGGGCGCCCGGAACGGGGAGCTGTTTTTT.

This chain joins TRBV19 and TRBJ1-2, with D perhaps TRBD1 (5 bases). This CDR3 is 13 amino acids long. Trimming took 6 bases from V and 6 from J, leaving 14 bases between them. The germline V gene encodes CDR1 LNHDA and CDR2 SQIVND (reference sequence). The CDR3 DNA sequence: TGTGCCAGTAGGGGACCCGGGAGCCATGGCTACACCTTC. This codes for CASRGPGSHGYTF.

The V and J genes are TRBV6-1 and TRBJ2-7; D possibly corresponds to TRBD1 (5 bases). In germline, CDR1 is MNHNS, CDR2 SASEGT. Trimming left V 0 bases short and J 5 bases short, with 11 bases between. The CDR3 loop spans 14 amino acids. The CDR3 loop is CASSEARARDEQYF. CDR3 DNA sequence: TGTGCCAGCAGTGAAGCCAGGGCCCGGGACGAGCAGTACTTC.

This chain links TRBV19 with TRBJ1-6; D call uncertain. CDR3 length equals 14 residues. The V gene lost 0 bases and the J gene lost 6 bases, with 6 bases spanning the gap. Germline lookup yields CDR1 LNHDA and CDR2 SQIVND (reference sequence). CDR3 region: CASSIERFNSPLHF. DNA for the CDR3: TGTGCCAGTAGTATAGAACGGTTTAATTCACCCCTCCACTTT.

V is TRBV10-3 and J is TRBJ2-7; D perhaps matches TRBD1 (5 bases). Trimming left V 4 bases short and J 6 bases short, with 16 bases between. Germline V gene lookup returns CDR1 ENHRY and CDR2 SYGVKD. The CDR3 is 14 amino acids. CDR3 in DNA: TGTGCCATCAGTGGGGCAGGGTTATTCAGCGAGCAGTACTTC. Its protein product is CAISGAGLFSEQYF.

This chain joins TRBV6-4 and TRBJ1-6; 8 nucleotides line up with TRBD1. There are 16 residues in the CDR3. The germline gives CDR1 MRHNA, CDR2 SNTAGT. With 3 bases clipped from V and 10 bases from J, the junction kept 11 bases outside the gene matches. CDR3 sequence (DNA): TGTGCCAGCAGTGAATCCGGGACAGGCTTGGGATCACCCCTCCACTTT. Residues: CASSESGTGLGSPLHF.

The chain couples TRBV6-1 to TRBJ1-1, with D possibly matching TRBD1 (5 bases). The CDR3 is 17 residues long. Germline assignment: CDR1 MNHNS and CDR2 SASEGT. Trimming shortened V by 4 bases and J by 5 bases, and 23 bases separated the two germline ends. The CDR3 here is CASSGDSVRQGRTEAFF. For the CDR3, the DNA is TGTGCCAGCAGTGGGGATTCGGTGCGGCAGGGTCGGACTGAAGCTTTCTTT.

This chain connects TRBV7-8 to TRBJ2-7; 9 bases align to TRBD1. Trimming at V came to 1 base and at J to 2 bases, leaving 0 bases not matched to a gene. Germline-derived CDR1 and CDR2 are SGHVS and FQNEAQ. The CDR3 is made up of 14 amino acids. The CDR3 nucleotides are TGTGCCAGCAGCTTAGGACAGGGGGCCTACGAGCAGTACTTC. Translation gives CASSLGQGAYEQYF.

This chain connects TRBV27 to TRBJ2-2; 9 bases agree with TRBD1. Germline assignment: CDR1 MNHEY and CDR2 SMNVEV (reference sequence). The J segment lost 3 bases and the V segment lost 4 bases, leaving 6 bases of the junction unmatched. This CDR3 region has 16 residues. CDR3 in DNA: TGTGCCAGCAGTTCCCCGGGACAGGGTTACACCGGGGAGCTGTTTTTT. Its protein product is CASSSPGQGYTGELFF.

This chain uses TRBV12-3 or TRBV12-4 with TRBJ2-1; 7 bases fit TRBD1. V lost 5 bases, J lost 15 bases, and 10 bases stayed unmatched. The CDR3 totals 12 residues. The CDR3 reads CASSLDRVVRFF. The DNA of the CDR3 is TGTGCCAGCAGTCTCGACAGGGTCGTACGGTTCTTC.

For the CDR3, the DNA is TGTGCCAGCAGCCGGGACTTGGACAATGAGCAGTTCTTC. Its translation is CASSRDLDNEQFF. This chain connects TRBV7-9 to TRBJ2-1; tentative D call: TRBD2 (6 bases). Germline V lookup: CDR1 SEHNR, CDR2 FQNEAQ (reference sequence). Trimming left V 5 bases short and J 5 bases short, with 10 bases between. CDR3 size: 13 residues.

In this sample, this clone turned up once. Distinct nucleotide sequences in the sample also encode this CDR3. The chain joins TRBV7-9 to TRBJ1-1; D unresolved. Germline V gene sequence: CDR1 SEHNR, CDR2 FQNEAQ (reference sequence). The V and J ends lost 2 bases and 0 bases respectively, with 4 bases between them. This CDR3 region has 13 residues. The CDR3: CASSLSVNTEAFF. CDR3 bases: TGTGCCAGCAGCTTATCTGTGAACACTGAAGCTTTCTTT.

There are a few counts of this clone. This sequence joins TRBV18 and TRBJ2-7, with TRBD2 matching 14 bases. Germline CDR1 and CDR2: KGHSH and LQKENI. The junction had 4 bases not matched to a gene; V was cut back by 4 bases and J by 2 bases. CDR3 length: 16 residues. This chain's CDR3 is CASSQGLAGVTYEQYF. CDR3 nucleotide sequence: TGTGCCAGCTCACAGGGACTAGCGGGAGTAACCTACGAGCAGTACTTC. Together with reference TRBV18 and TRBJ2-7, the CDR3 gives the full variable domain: NAGVMQNPRHLVRRRGQEARLRCSPMKGHSHVYWYRQLPEEGLKFMVYLQKENIIDESGMPKERFSAEFPKEGPSILRIQQVVRGDSAAYFCASSQGLAGVTYEQYFGPGTRLTVT.

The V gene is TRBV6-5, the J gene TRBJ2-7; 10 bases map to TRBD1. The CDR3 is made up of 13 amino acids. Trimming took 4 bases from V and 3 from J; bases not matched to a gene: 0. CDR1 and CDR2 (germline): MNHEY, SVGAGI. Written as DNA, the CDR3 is TGTGCCAGCAGTTGGACAGGGGGCTACGAGCAGTACTTC. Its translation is CASSWTGGYEQYF.

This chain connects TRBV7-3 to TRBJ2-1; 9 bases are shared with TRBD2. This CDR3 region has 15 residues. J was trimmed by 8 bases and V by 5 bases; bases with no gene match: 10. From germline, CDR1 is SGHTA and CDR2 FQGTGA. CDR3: CASSGAGGLSHEQFF. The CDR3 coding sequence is TGTGCCAGCAGCGGGGCGGGAGGGCTATCCCATGAGCAGTTCTTC.

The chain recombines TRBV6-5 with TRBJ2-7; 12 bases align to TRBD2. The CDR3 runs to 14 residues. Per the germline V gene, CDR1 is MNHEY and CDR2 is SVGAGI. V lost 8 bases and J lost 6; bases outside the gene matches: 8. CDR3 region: CASQGQGLAGEQYF. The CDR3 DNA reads TGTGCCAGCCAGGGACAGGGACTAGCGGGCGAGCAGTACTTC.

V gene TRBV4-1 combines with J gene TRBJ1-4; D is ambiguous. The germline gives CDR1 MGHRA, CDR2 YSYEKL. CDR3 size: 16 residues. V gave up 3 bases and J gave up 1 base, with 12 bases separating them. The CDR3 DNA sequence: TGCGCCAGCAGCCATCCCGCGGGGAGAACTAATGAAAAACTGTTTTTT. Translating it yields CASSHPAGRTNEKLFF.

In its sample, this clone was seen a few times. Here the CDR3 reads CASSLSGQGDRNQPQHF. DNA for the CDR3: TGTGCCAGCAGTTTATCGGGACAGGGAGATCGCAATCAGCCCCAGCATTTT. This chain uses TRBV27 with TRBJ1-5, with 9 bases identical to TRBD1. Germline CDR1 MNHEY, CDR2 SMNVEV (reference sequence). The CDR3 length is 17 residues. V trimming: 0 bases; J trimming: 2 bases; junction bases outside the gene matches: 5.

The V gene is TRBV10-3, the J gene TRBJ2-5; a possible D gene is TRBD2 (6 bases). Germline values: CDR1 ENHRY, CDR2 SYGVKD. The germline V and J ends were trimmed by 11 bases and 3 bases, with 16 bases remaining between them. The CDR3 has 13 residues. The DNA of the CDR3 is TGTGCCTCCGGAGCTAGCGCCGAAGAGACCCAGTACTTC. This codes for CASGASAEETQYF.

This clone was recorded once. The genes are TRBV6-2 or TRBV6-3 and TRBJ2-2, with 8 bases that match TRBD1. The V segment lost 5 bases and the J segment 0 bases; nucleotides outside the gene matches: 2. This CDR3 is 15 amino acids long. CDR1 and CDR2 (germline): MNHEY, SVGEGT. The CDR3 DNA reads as TGTGCCAGCAGTCAACAGGGGGCGAACACCGGGGAGCTGTTTTTT. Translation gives CASSQQGANTGELFF.

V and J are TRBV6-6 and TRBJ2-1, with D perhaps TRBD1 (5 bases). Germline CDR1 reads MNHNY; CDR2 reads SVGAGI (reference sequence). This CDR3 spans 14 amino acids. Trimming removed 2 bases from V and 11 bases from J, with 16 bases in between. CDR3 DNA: TGTGCCAGCAGTTACCCCCACGTCAGGGTCCAGCAGTTCTTC. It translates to CASSYPHVRVQQFF.

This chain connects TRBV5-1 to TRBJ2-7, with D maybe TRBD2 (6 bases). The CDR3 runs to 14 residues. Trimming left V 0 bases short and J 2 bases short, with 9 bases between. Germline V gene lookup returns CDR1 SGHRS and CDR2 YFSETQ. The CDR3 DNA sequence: TGCGCCAGCAGCTTGGCCGCGGGGCCCTACGAGCAGTACTTC. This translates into CASSLAAGPYEQYF.